This TCR beta chain came from a study of blood T cell repertoires in COVID-19. Study in general: Samples representing acute and convalescent COVID-19 were sourced from the United States, Italy and Spain.

Under the authors' procedure: Amplification from reference gene primers served as the basis for estimated nucleated cell counts. Sequenced by immunoSEQ multiplex PCR; TCRdb stores in-frame clones only, minus some. That table gives V, J and clone size, and the DNA gave D and trimming. The table lists over 150,000 clones, more than 70% of them singletons, with around 6.6% in the top ten. The CDR3 runs to 15 residues. The V gene end was trimmed by 1 base and the J gene end by 0 bases; junction bases not matched to a gene: 1. The germline V gene encodes CDR1 MNHNS and CDR2 SASEGT. The sequenced sample was peripheral blood. This clonotype was obtained from a man in his fifties with active or convalescent COVID-19. This chain links TRBV6-1 with TRBJ2-7; 9 nucleotides match TRBD1. The CDR3 sequence: CASSEGTGDSYEQYF. CDR3 DNA sequence: TGTGCCAGCAGTGAAGGGACAGGGGACTCCTACGAGCAGTACTTC.